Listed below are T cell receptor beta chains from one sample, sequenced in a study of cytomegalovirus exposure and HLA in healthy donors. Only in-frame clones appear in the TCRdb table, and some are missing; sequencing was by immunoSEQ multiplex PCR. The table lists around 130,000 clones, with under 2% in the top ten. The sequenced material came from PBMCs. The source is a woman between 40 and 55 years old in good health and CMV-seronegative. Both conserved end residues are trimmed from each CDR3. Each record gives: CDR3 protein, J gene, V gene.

CDR3 protein: ASSYSNRGLQPQH
J gene: TRBJ1-5
V gene: TRBV6-5

CDR3 protein: ASSVESPLAGVRIEQF
J gene: TRBJ2-1
V gene: TRBV6-1

CDR3 protein: ASSEIGTGNEKLF
J gene: TRBJ1-4
V gene: TRBV28

CDR3 protein: AIRTGGRTEAF
J gene: TRBJ1-1
V gene: TRBV10-3

CDR3 protein: ASSFGQGNTEAF
J gene: TRBJ1-1
V gene: TRBV7-3

CDR3 protein: AIGLAGGPSNEQF
J gene: TRBJ2-1
V gene: TRBV10-3

CDR3 protein: ASSLGIVRNSPLH
J gene: TRBJ1-6
V gene: TRBV5-1

CDR3 protein: AGSLMGYLSGNTIY
J gene: TRBJ1-3
V gene: TRBV7-2

CDR3 protein: ATDGGQSYEQY
J gene: TRBJ2-7
V gene: TRBV6-5

CDR3 protein: ASSPLTGGADTQY
J gene: TRBJ2-3
V gene: TRBV18

CDR3 protein: ASSVGTGGNTEAF
J gene: TRBJ1-1
V gene: TRBV9

CDR3 protein: ASRGQKEGGNTIY
J gene: TRBJ1-3
V gene: TRBV19

CDR3 protein: ASSPSGGNSPLH
J gene: TRBJ1-6
V gene: TRBV6-1

CDR3 protein: ASSQDEYSGANVLT
J gene: TRBJ2-6
V gene: TRBV4-1

CDR3 protein: ASKRDSSYNEQF
J gene: TRBJ2-1
V gene: TRBV6-1

CDR3 protein: ASVPGTGHSYGYT
J gene: TRBJ1-2
V gene: TRBV7-2

CDR3 protein: ASSKNVKETQY
J gene: TRBJ2-5
V gene: TRBV11-1

CDR3 protein: ASRGTGLNYGYT
J gene: TRBJ1-2
V gene: TRBV19

CDR3 protein: ASSQGDRATNEKLF
J gene: TRBJ1-4
V gene: TRBV4-3

CDR3 protein: ASSQDRTVNEQF
J gene: TRBJ2-1
V gene: TRBV4-1

CDR3 protein: ASTPGQGSGEQY
J gene: TRBJ2-7
V gene: TRBV9

CDR3 protein: ASSVTGRGGGQPSTDTQY
J gene: TRBJ2-3
V gene: TRBV9

CDR3 protein: ASSLNYLGRQETQY
J gene: TRBJ2-5
V gene: TRBV5-1

CDR3 protein: ASSYGGGGGGQPQH
J gene: TRBJ1-5
V gene: TRBV2

CDR3 protein: SARYGEKLF
J gene: TRBJ1-4
V gene: TRBV20-1

CDR3 protein: ASSPSHADQPQH
J gene: TRBJ1-5
V gene: TRBV2

CDR3 protein: ASSVDRTGGNSPLH
J gene: TRBJ1-6
V gene: TRBV9

CDR3 protein: ASSSQTGGGGNTIY
J gene: TRBJ1-3
V gene: TRBV9

CDR3 protein: AAAGGISVQETQY
J gene: TRBJ2-5
V gene: TRBV10-3

CDR3 protein: ASSLGSDLRGYGYT
J gene: TRBJ1-2
V gene: TRBV7-9

CDR3 protein: ASSLRQGGSYEQY
J gene: TRBJ2-7
V gene: TRBV6-6

CDR3 protein: ASSRRQGGDEKLF
J gene: TRBJ1-4
V gene: TRBV19

CDR3 protein: ASSLYGQVGQPQH
J gene: TRBJ1-5
V gene: TRBV5-1

CDR3 protein: ASSASTVAGGPGEQF
J gene: TRBJ2-1
V gene: TRBV19

CDR3 protein: ASSVGTGVPQETQY
J gene: TRBJ2-5
V gene: TRBV5-1

CDR3 protein: ASSGGTGDSNQPQH
J gene: TRBJ1-5
V gene: TRBV6-1

CDR3 protein: ASSARGGGEYNEQF
J gene: TRBJ2-1
V gene: TRBV9

CDR3 protein: ASSSEGHEREKLF
J gene: TRBJ1-4
V gene: TRBV5-1

CDR3 protein: ASSTPGATYEQY
J gene: TRBJ2-7
V gene: TRBV19

CDR3 protein: ASSYMLGASNSPPH
J gene: TRBJ1-6
V gene: TRBV6-5

CDR3 protein: ASKGLLHEQY
J gene: TRBJ2-7
V gene: TRBV28

CDR3 protein: ASSRQGSNGNTIY
J gene: TRBJ1-3
V gene: TRBV6-5

CDR3 protein: ASVRAGANNEQF
J gene: TRBJ2-1
V gene: TRBV7-8

CDR3 protein: ASSKEAPTGRDQPQH
J gene: TRBJ1-5
V gene: TRBV21-1

CDR3 protein: ASRTIQGRAQY
J gene: TRBJ2-5
V gene: TRBV6-5

CDR3 protein: ASSAPGNNEAF
J gene: TRBJ1-1
V gene: TRBV7-2

CDR3 protein: ASSEFPSDRLTEAF
J gene: TRBJ1-1
V gene: TRBV6-1

CDR3 protein: AISRRQGNTEAF
J gene: TRBJ1-1
V gene: TRBV10-3

CDR3 protein: ASSLQVLNTEAF
J gene: TRBJ1-1
V gene: TRBV14

CDR3 protein: ASSLGHLDQKLF
J gene: TRBJ1-4
V gene: TRBV6-4

CDR3 protein: ASSDGGGANSSPLH
J gene: TRBJ1-6
V gene: TRBV25-1